This record covers a single TCR beta chain. Trimming removed 7 bases from V and 5 bases from J, with 12 bases in between. CDR3 length: 12 residues. Germline V CDR1 and CDR2: WSHSY, SAAADI. Some clones are missing from TCRdb's copy, which holds only in-frame ones; the method was immunoSEQ multiplex PCR. The sample has about 12,000 clones; approximately 90% are singletons. These data are taken from a study of lymphopenia after photon versus proton radiotherapy. V and J are TRBV10-2 and TRBJ2-7; the D gene is possibly TRBD1 (6 bases). The TCR sequence derives from a man in his 60s with pancreatic cancer. The material was peripheral blood, obtained from a patient treated with photon-based radiotherapy. CDR3 DNA: TGCGCCAGCAAGAAACAGGGTGACGAGCAGTACTTC. Protein sequence: CASKKQGDEQYF.